The present T cell receptor beta chain was sequenced within a study of regulatory T cells in long-lasting Graves disease. Building the TCR beta libraries relied on iRepertoire HTBI primers, and CDR3 regions underwent Arm-PCR. TCRdb fed the multiplex PCR reads into MiXCR, producing one record per CDR3 protein. The table records about 470,000 distinct CDR3 sequences, about a fifth of them present only once. This clonotype was seen repeatedly, ten times or more. Time point here: persistent/refractory GD, antithyroid drugs over 5 years with positive TRAb. RNA from PBMCs was the source of the TCR library. The clonotype originates from a female donor with Graves disease. Source: peripheral blood mononuclear cells (PBMCs), taken when the disease was refractory, from a patient treated with antithyroid drugs.

The CDR3 region is CASSEGQTNTGELFF. In nucleotides, the CDR3 is TGTGCCAGCAGTGAGGGACAAACGAACACCGGGGAGCTGTTTTTT. The chain joins TRBV2 to TRBJ2-2; TRBD1 is a possible D gene (6 bases). Germline CDR1 reads SNHLY; CDR2 reads FYNNEI. CDR3 size: 15 residues. Between the trimmed V and J ends, which lost 3 bases and 0 bases, there was a span of 8 bases.